Listed below are T cell receptor beta chains from one sample, sequenced in a study of monozygotic twins with inflammatory bowel disease. TCRdb reworked the 5' RACE reads into one entry per CDR3 protein, no DNA. The sample data list 150,000 to 200,000 distinct CDR3 sequences. The specimen was blood. Receptors originate from a human donor with ulcerative colitis or Crohn's disease, or a healthy co-twin of an affected twin (not recorded which). Each CDR3 is given with its conserved first and last residue.

CDR3	V	J	length
CASSMRTNTGELFF	TRBV19	TRBJ2-2	14
CGGDAGTFSGANVLTF	TRBV2	TRBJ2-6	16
CAWRHGGGQYF	TRBV30	TRBJ2-7	11
CASKRGASYEQYF	TRBV27	TRBJ2-7	13
CASSYSSGNTIYF	TRBV6-5	TRBJ1-3	13
CSGNPGGEDTQYF	TRBV20-1	TRBJ2-3	13
CSARDAGEYGYTF	TRBV20-1	TRBJ1-2	13
CASSLVSSGRLSYEQYF	TRBV7-2	TRBJ2-7	17
CSARDQGRGAYEQYF	TRBV20-1	TRBJ2-7	15
CASSLAGRKETQYF	TRBV5-4	TRBJ2-5	14
CASSYSMAFVGNTGELFF	TRBV6-5	TRBJ2-2	18
CASTSSGIGIAGELFF	TRBV7-9	TRBJ2-2	16
CSVEQGASIQYF	TRBV29-1	TRBJ2-4	12
CASSPRGMQAEYNEQFF	TRBV12-3/TRBV12-4	TRBJ2-1	17
CASSQDSWSGYYEQYF	TRBV3-1	TRBJ2-7	16
CASSYSGQGHYEQFF	TRBV6-5	TRBJ2-1	15
CASSSPGETQYF	TRBV7-2	TRBJ2-5	12
CASSAVGYNEQFF	TRBV18	TRBJ2-1	13
CASSLVGQGNYEQYF	TRBV7-2	TRBJ2-7	15
CSARDVGGGDEQFF	TRBV20-1	TRBJ2-1	14
CASSLAGTGSGYTF	TRBV12-3/TRBV12-4	TRBJ1-2	14
CASSVVPGGYEQYF	TRBV9	TRBJ2-7	14
CASQRGDYGYTF	TRBV12-3/TRBV12-4	TRBJ1-2	12
CSARQGGTWNTEAFF	TRBV20-1	TRBJ1-1	15
CASSPGKREQYF	TRBV5-4	TRBJ2-7	12
CASSPGGSYTGELFF	TRBV18	TRBJ2-2	15
CASSLESGRLIF	TRBV7-2	TRBJ2-7	12
CSVEAARALEAFF	TRBV29-1	TRBJ1-1	13
CSVDRGVKYGYTF	TRBV29-1	TRBJ1-2	13
CASSDAGKANTEAFF	TRBV2	TRBJ1-1	15
CASSQHGIEQFF	TRBV7-9	TRBJ2-1	12
CASSLSGTPSVREQYF	TRBV5-1	TRBJ2-7	16
CASSLTRGASLDQPQHF	TRBV13	TRBJ1-5	17
CASSLGRTAKETQYF	TRBV5-1	TRBJ2-5	15
CASSLGDPGQGAKGLYEQYF	TRBV5-4	TRBJ2-7	20
CAISEGQGAYEQYF	TRBV10-3	TRBJ2-7	14
CASSFARDRAWSYEQYF	TRBV5-1	TRBJ2-7	17
CASSFGSQETQYF	TRBV5-1	TRBJ2-5	13
CASSQEGEKLFF	TRBV4-3	TRBJ1-4	12
CASSWDRETQYF	TRBV5-1	TRBJ2-5	12
CASSGGALSNEQFF	TRBV7-2	TRBJ2-1	14
CVSRRLAGFYEQYF	TRBV6-2/TRBV6-3	TRBJ2-7	14
CASSQLVDSPLHF	TRBV3-1	TRBJ1-6	13
CAYSPPGPGELFF	TRBV30	TRBJ2-2	13
CASSLGNPGQEMWNTEAFF	TRBV5-1	TRBJ1-1	19
CASSATEPKNTEAFF	TRBV5-5	TRBJ1-1	15
CASSLTGIRRDEQYF	TRBV5-6	TRBJ2-7	15
CASSHLGTTDTQYF	TRBV6-6	TRBJ2-3	14
CASSLSGNRDNEQFF	TRBV7-2	TRBJ2-1	15
CASSLGEYEQYF	TRBV5-6	TRBJ2-7	12
CASSSGRHYEQYF	TRBV7-2	TRBJ2-7	13
CASSFRVGTDTQYF	TRBV27	TRBJ2-3	14
CASSLGSLFENEQYF	TRBV5-1	TRBJ2-7	15
CASSQAGNTGELFF	TRBV14	TRBJ2-2	14
CASTERYGTGQNTEAFF	TRBV11-2	TRBJ1-1	17
CASSPTQSGSSYNEQFF	TRBV5-5	TRBJ2-1	17
CAWSGYDPSGIQYF	TRBV30	TRBJ2-4	14